The 14 T cell receptor beta chains listed next were all sequenced from one sample in a study of response to subunit inactivated influenza vaccine. Each CDR3 protein is one row after TCRdb ran MiXCR on the RT-PCR reads. The profile shows approximately 730,000 distinct CDR3 sequences, more than 11% of them singletons. The specimen comprised PBMCs from blood, sampled 14 to 15 days before vaccination. All receptors come from a man aged 50-59 years who received an inactivated influenza vaccine.

The chain's CDR3 is CASSPPTSGGVLMFF. Written as DNA, the CDR3 is TGTGCCAGCTCACCACCGACTAGCGGGGGGGTCCTCATGTTCTTC. The chain recombines TRBV18 with TRBJ2-1, with TRBD2 identical over 14 bases. V trimming: 0 bases; J trimming: 15 bases; junction bases outside the gene matches: 7. Germline assignment: CDR1 KGHSH and CDR2 LQKENI. This CDR3 region has 15 residues.

This chain links TRBV25-1 with TRBJ1-2, with TRBD1 matching 7 bases. Germline V gene sequence: CDR1 MGHDK, CDR2 SYGVNS. This CDR3 contains 14 residues. Losses at the gene ends were 2 bases for V and 4 bases for J; bases not matched to a gene: 4. The CDR3 DNA reads as TGTGCCAGCAGTGAAACCGGGACAGTCTATGGCTACACCTTC. Encoded protein: CASSETGTVYGYTF.

Comments on this clonotype: Possible read error: a much larger clone is one base away. The chain combines TRBV6-1 with TRBJ2-2; 7 bases agree with TRBD1. The CDR3 extends over 14 amino acids. Trimming at V came to 7 bases and at J to 0 bases, leaving 2 bases not matched to a gene. Per germline, CDR1 MNHNS and CDR2 SASEGT. CDR3 nucleotides: TGTGCCAGCAACGGACAGGCGAACACCGGGGAGCTGTTTTTT. This codes for CASNGQANTGELFF.

This clonotype was counted only a few times. The rearrangement uses TRBV7-9 and TRBJ2-2, with 9 positions matching TRBD1. V gave up 5 bases and J gave up 0 bases; unmatched junction bases: 7. The germline V gene encodes CDR1 SEHNR and CDR2 FQNEAQ (reference sequence). The CDR3 length is 17 residues. For the CDR3, the DNA is TGTGCCAGCAGCCGCCTCCGGACAGGGGCGAACACCGGGGAGCTGTTTTTT. This codes for CASSRLRTGANTGELFF.

This clonotype was seen only a few times. The genes are TRBV9 and TRBJ2-5; maybe TRBD1 (5 bases). Germline V CDR1 and CDR2: SGDLS, YYNGEE. The CDR3 is 15 amino acids. Between the trimmed V and J ends, which lost 4 bases and 4 bases, there was a span of 17 bases. CDR3 DNA: TGTGCCAGCAGCCCTCAAGGGGTAGGAGTAGAGACCCAGTACTTC. Translation gives CASSPQGVGVETQYF. Full variable domain (rest looked up from reference TRBV9 and TRBJ2-5): DSGVTQTPKHLITATGQRVTLRCSPRSGDLSVYWYQQSLDQGLQFLIQYYNGEERAKGNILERFSAQQFPDLHSELNLSSLELGDSALYFCASSPQGVGVETQYFGPGTRLLVL.

The rearrangement links TRBV7-8 to TRBJ2-2, with a weak D call TRBD1 (5 bases). CDR1 SGHVS and CDR2 FQNEAQ come from the germline V gene. Between the trimmed V and J ends, which lost 5 bases and 3 bases, there was a span of 13 bases. The CDR3 has 15 residues. The CDR3 DNA is TGTGCCAGCAGCCTCCCCCAGGGATACACCGGGGAGCTGTTTTTT. It specifies CASSLPQGYTGELFF.

This clonotype was seen more than once but under ten times. This chain links TRBV28 with TRBJ1-1; a weak D match, TRBD1 (5 bases). V dropped 3 bases and J dropped 6 bases, with 11 bases sitting between them. Germline lookup yields CDR1 MDHEN and CDR2 SYDVKM. The CDR3 has 13 residues. CDR3 nucleotides: TGTGCCAGCAGTTTCGACAGTTTTTCTGAAGCTTTCTTT. This translates into CASSFDSFSEAFF.

This clonotype was picked up one time. This may stem from a read error, because a much larger clone lies one nucleotide away. The J gene is TRBJ2-1, the V gene TRBV20-1; D is unresolved. CDR1 is DFQATT and CDR2 is SNEGSKA in the germline V gene (reference sequence). Trimming cost V 6 bases and J 7 bases, with 19 bases left between them. This CDR3 spans 14 amino acids. The CDR3 nucleotides are TGCAGTGCGAGAACTATCGGCCGGCTAAATGAGCAGTTCTTC. Protein: CSARTIGRLNEQFF.

V usage is TRBV12-3 or TRBV12-4 and J usage is TRBJ2-1, with D maybe TRBD2 (6 bases). The CDR3 loop spans 14 amino acids. V lost 2 bases, J lost 12 bases, and 17 bases lay in between. CDR3: CASSLTGLGVGQFF. The CDR3, as DNA: TGTGCCAGCAGTTTAACGGGACTCGGTGTGGGGCAGTTCTTC.

The chain joins TRBV7-9 to TRBJ2-7, with TRBD1 matching 8 bases. The CDR3 totals 14 residues. The junction had 6 bases not matched to a gene; V was cut back by 5 bases and J by 3 bases. Per germline, CDR1 SEHNR and CDR2 FQNEAQ (reference sequence). The DNA for the CDR3 is TGTGCCAGCAGCGGACAGGGAATCTTCTACGAGCAGTACTTC. Amino acids: CASSGQGIFYEQYF.

This clonotype was picked up a small number of times. J is TRBJ2-5 and V is TRBV9; D is uncertain. This CDR3 is built from 12 residues. V gave up 0 bases and J gave up 5 bases, with 5 bases separating them. From germline, CDR1 is SGDLS and CDR2 YYNGEE. Here the CDR3 reads CASSVAGETQYF. As DNA, the CDR3 is TGTGCCAGCAGCGTAGCCGGGGAGACCCAGTACTTC. The whole variable domain, remainder taken from reference TRBV9 and TRBJ2-5, is DSGVTQTPKHLITATGQRVTLRCSPRSGDLSVYWYQQSLDQGLQFLIQYYNGEERAKGNILERFSAQQFPDLHSELNLSSLELGDSALYFCASSVAGETQYFGPGTRLLVL.

This clonotype occurred once. This chain links TRBV20-1 with TRBJ2-6; D may be TRBD1 or TRBD2 (5 bases each). The CDR3 is made up of 18 amino acids. V was cut by 0 bases and J by 1 base, with 16 bases left in between. CDR1 and CDR2 from the germline V gene are DFQATT and SNEGSKA (reference sequence). The CDR3 region has the DNA TGCAGTGCTAGAGATTTTAGTCGGGGACGGTCTGGGGCCAACGTCCTGACTTTC. Translation: CSARDFSRGRSGANVLTF.

V usage is TRBV6-2 or TRBV6-3 and J usage is TRBJ2-7; no firm D call. The CDR3 spans 11 residues. V gave up 7 bases and J gave up 7 bases, with 11 bases separating them. Germline V gene sequence: CDR1 MNHEY, CDR2 SVGEGT. The CDR3: CASMSGMEQYF. DNA for the CDR3: TGTGCCAGCATGTCGGGCATGGAGCAGTACTTC.

The J gene is TRBJ2-3, the V gene TRBV10-3; D possibly matches TRBD1 or TRBD2 (5 bases each). The germline V and J ends were trimmed by 9 bases and 4 bases, with 14 bases remaining between them. This CDR3 region has 13 residues. Germline V gene lookup returns CDR1 ENHRY and CDR2 SYGVKD. The CDR3 nucleotides are TGTGCCATGGGGGAAGGGTGGTCAGATACGCAGTATTTT. Its protein product is CAMGEGWSDTQYF.